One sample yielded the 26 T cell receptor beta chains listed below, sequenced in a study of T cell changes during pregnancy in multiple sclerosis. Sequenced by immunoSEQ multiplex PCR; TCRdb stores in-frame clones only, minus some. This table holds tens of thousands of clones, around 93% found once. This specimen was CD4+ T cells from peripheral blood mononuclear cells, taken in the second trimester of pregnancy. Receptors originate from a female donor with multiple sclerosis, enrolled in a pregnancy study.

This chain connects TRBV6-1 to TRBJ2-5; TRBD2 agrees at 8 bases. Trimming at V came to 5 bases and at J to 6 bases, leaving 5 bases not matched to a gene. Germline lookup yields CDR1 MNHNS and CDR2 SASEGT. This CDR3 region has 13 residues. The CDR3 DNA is TGTGCCAGCAGTTTAAGCGGGAGAAAGACCCAGTACTTC. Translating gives CASSLSGRKTQYF.

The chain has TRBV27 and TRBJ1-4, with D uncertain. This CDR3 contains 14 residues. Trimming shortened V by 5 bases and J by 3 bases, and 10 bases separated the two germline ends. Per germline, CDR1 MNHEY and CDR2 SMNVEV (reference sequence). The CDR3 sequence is CASSPGVPNEKLFF. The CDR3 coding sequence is TGTGCCAGCAGTCCGGGAGTTCCTAATGAAAAACTGTTTTTT.

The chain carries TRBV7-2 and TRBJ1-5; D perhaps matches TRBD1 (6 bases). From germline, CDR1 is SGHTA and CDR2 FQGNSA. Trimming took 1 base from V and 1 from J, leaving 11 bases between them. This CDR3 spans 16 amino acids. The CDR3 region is CASSLGRGHSNQPQHF. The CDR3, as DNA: TGTGCCAGCAGCTTAGGCAGGGGACACAGCAATCAGCCCCAGCATTTT.

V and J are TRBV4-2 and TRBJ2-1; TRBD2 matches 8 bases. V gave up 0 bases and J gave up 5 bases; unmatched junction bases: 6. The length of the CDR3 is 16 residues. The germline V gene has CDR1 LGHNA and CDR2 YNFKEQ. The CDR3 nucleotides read TGTGCCAGCAGCCAAGAACACACTAGCGGACACAATGAGCAGTTCTTC. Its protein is CASSQEHTSGHNEQFF.

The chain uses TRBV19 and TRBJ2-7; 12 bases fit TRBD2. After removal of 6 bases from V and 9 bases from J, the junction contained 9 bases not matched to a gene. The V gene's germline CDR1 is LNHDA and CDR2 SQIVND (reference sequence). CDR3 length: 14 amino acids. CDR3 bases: TGTGCCAGTAGCCTAACCGGGACTAGCGGGCGGCAGTACTTC. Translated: CASSLTGTSGRQYF.

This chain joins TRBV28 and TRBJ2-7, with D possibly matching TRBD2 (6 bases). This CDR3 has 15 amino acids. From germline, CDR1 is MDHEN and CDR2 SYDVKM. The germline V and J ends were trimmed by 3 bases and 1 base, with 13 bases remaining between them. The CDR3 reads CASSFPGASSYEQYF. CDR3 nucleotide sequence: TGTGCCAGCAGTTTTCCGGGAGCCTCATCCTACGAGCAGTACTTC. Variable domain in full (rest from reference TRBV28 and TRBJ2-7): DVKVTQSSRYLVKRTGEKVFLECVQDMDHENMFWYRQDPGLGLRLIYFSYDVKMKEKGDIPEGYSVSREKKERFSLILESASTNQTSMYLCASSFPGASSYEQYFGPGTRLTVT.

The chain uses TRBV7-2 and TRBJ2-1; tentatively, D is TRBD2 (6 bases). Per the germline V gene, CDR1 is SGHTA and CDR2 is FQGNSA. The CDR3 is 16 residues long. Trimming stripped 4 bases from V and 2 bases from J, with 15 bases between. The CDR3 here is CASSSSMVAAYNEQFF. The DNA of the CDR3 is TGTGCCAGCAGCTCCTCCATGGTAGCGGCCTACAATGAGCAGTTCTTC.

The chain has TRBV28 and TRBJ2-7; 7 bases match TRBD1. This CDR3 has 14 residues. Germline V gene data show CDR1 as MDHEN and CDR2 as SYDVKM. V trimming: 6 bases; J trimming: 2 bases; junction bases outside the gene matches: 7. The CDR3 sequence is CASRPDRAPYEQYF. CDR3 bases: TGTGCCAGCAGACCCGACAGGGCACCCTACGAGCAGTACTTC.

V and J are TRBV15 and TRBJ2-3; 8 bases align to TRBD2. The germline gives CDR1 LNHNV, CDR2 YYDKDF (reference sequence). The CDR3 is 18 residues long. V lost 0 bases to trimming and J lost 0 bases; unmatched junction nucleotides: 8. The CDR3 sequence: CATSRDLTSGPSTDTQYF. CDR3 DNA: TGTGCCACCAGCAGAGATTTAACTAGCGGTCCTAGCACAGATACGCAGTATTTT.

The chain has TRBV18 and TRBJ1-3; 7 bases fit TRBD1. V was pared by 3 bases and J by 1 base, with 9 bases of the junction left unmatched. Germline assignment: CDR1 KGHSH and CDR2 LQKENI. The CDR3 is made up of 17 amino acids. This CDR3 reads CASSPLNRGSSGNTIYF. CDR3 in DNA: TGTGCCAGCTCACCCCTGAACAGGGGTTCTTCTGGAAACACCATATATTTT. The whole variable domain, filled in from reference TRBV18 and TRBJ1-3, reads NAGVMQNPRHLVRRRGQEARLRCSPMKGHSHVYWYRQLPEEGLKFMVYLQKENIIDESGMPKERFSAEFPKEGPSILRIQQVVRGDSAAYFCASSPLNRGSSGNTIYFGEGSWLTVV.

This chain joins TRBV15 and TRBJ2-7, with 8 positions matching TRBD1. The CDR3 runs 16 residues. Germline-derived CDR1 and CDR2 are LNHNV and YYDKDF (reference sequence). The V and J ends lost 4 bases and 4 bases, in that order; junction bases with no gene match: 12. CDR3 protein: CATSNTRDRTTYEQYF. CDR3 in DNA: TGTGCCACCAGCAACACCCGGGACAGGACTACTTACGAGCAGTACTTC.

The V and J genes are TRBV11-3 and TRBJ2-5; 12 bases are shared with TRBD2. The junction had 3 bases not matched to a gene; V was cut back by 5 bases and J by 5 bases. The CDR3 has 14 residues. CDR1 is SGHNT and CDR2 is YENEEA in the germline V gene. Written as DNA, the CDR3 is TGTGCCAGCAGCACCCTAGCGGGGGGGGAGACCCAGTACTTC. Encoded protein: CASSTLAGGETQYF. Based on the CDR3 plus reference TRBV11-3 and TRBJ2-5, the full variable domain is EAGVVQSPRYKIIEKKQPVAFWCNPISGHNTLYWYLQNLGQGPELLIRYENEEAVDDSQLPKDRFSAERLKGVDSTLKIQPAELGDSAVYLCASSTLAGGETQYFGPGTRLLVL.

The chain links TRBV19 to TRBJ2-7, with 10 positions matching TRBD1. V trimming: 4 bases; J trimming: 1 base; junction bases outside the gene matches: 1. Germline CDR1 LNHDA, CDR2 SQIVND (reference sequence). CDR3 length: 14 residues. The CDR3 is CASSRTGGSYEQYF. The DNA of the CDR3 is TGTGCCAGTAGTAGGACAGGGGGTTCCTACGAGCAGTACTTC.

CDR3 sequence reads: CASSPLLAGTDTQYF. The CDR3, as DNA: TGTGCCAGCTCACCATTACTAGCGGGCACAGATACGCAGTATTTT. This rearrangement joins TRBV18 to TRBJ2-3; 8 bases align to TRBD2. Germline CDR1 KGHSH, CDR2 LQKENI. Trimming took 2 bases from V and 1 from J; bases not matched to a gene: 2. The CDR3 has 15 residues. The variable domain in full, with the rest retrieved from reference TRBV18 and TRBJ2-3, is NAGVMQNPRHLVRRRGQEARLRCSPMKGHSHVYWYRQLPEEGLKFMVYLQKENIIDESGMPKERFSAEFPKEGPSILRIQQVVRGDSAAYFCASSPLLAGTDTQYFGPGTRLTVL.

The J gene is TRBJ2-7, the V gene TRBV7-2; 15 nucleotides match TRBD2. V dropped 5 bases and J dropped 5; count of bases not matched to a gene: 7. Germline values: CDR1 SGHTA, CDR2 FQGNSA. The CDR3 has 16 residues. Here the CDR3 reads CASSLGLAGGPHEQYF. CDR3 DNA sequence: TGTGCCAGCAGCCTCGGACTAGCGGGAGGGCCCCACGAGCAGTACTTC.

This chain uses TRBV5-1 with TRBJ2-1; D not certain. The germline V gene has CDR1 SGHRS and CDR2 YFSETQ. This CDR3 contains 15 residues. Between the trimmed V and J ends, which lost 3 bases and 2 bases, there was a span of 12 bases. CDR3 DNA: TGCGCCAGCAGCTCCGCAGATCTCACCTACAATGAGCAGTTCTTC. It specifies CASSSADLTYNEQFF.

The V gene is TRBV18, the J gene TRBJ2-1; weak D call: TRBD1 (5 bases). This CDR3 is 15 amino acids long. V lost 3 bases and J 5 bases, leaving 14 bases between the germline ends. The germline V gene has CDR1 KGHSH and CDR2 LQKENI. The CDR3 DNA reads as TGTGCCAGCTCACCCCGCAGGGTGGAAGACAATGAGCAGTTCTTC. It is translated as CASSPRRVEDNEQFF.

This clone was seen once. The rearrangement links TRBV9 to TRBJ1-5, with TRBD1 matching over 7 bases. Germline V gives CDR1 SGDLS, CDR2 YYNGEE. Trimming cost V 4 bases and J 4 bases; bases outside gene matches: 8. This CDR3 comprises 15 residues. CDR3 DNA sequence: TGTGCCAGCAGCCCCCATGGGGGACAGAATCAGCCCCAGCATTTT. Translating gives CASSPHGGQNQPQHF.

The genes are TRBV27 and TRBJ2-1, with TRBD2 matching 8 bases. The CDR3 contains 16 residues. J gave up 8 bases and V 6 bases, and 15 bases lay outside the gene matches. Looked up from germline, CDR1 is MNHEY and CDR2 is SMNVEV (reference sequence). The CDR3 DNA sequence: TGTGCCAGCAGCCTATATATCGCTAGCGGGCCGGATGAGCAGTTCTTC. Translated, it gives CASSLYIASGPDEQFF.

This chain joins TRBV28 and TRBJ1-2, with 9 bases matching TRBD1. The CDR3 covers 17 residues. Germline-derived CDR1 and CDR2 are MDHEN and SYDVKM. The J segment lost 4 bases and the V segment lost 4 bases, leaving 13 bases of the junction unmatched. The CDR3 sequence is CASSSQTTGTGSYGYTF. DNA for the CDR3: TGTGCCAGCAGTTCCCAAACTACCGGGACAGGGAGCTATGGCTACACCTTC.

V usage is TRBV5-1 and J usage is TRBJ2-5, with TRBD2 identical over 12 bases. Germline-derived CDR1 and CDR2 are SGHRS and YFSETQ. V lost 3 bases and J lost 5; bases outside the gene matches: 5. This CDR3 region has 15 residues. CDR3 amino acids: CASSSGLAGIETQYF. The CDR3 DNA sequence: TGCGCCAGCAGCTCGGGACTAGCGGGTATTGAGACCCAGTACTTC. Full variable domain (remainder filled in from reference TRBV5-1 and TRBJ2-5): KAGVTQTPRYLIKTRGQQVTLSCSPISGHRSVSWYQQTPGQGLQFLFEYFSETQRNKGNFPGRFSGRQFSNSRSEMNVSTLELGDSALYLCASSSGLAGIETQYFGPGTRLLVL.

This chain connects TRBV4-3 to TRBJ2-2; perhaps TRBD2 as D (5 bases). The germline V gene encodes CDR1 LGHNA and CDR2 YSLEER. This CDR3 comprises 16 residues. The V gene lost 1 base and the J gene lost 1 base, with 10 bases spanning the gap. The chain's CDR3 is CASSQGASGNTGELFF. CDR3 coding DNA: TGCGCCAGCAGCCAAGGTGCGAGCGGGAACACCGGGGAGCTGTTTTTT.

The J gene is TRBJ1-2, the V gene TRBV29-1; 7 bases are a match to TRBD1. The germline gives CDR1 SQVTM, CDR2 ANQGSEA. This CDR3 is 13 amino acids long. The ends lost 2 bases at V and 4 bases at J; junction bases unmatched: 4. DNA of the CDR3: TGCAGCGTTGAAACAGGGGCCTCCTATGGCTACACCTTC. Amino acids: CSVETGASYGYTF.

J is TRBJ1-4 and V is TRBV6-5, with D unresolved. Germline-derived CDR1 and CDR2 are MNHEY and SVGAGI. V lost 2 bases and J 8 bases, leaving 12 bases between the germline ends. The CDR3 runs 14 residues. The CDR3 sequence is CASSYGLIGEKLFF. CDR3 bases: TGTGCCAGCAGTTACGGGCTTATAGGAGAAAAACTGTTTTTT.

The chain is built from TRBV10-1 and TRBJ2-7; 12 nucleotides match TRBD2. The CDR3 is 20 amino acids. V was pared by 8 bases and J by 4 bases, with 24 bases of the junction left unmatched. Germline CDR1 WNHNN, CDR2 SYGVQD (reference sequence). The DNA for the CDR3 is TGCGCCAGCCAAGGAACCGTCGGGACTAGCGGGCCCGGCGGGTGTTACGAGCAGTACTTC. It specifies CASQGTVGTSGPGGCYEQYF.

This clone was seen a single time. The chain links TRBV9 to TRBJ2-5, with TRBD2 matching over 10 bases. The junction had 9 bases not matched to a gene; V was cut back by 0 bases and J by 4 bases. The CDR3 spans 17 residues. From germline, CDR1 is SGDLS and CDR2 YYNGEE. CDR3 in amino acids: CASSVAPGLAGVETQYF. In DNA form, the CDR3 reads TGTGCCAGCAGCGTAGCCCCCGGGCTAGCGGGAGTAGAGACCCAGTACTTC.